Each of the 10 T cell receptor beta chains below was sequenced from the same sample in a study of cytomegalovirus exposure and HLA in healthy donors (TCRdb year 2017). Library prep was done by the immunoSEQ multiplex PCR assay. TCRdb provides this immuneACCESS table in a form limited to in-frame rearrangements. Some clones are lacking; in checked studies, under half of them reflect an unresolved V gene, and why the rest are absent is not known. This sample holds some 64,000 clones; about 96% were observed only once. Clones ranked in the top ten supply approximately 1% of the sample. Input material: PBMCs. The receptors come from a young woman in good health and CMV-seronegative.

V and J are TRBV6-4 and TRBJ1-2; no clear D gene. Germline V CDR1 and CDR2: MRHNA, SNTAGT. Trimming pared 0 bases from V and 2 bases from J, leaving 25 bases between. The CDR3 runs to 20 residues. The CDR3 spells CASSDSERQVTKLVNYGYTF. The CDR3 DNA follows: TGTGCCAGCAGTGACTCGGAGCGGCAGGTGACCAAACTTGTAAACTATGGCTACACCTTC.

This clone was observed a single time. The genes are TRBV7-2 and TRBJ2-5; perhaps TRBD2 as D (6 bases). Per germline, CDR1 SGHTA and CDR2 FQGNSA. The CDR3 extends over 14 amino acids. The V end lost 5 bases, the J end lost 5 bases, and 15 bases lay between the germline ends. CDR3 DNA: TGTGCCAGCAGCCCCGGGAGAGGCCAGGAGACCCAGTACTTC. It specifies CASSPGRGQETQYF.

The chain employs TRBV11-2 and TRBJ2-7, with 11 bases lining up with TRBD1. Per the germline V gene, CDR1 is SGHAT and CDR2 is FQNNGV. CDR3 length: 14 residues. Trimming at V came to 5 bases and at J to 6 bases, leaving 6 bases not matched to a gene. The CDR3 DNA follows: TGTGCCAGCAGCCAGGCGGGACAGGGGGGCGAGCAGTACTTC. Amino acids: CASSQAGQGGEQYF.

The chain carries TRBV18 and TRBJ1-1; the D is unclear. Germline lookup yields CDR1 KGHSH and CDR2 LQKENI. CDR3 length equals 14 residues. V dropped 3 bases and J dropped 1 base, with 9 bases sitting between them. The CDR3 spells CASSPGTPNTEAFF. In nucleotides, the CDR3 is TGTGCCAGCTCACCGGGCACACCGAACACTGAAGCTTTCTTT. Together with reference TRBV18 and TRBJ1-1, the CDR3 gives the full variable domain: NAGVMQNPRHLVRRRGQEARLRCSPMKGHSHVYWYRQLPEEGLKFMVYLQKENIIDESGMPKERFSAEFPKEGPSILRIQQVVRGDSAAYFCASSPGTPNTEAFFGQGTRLTVV.

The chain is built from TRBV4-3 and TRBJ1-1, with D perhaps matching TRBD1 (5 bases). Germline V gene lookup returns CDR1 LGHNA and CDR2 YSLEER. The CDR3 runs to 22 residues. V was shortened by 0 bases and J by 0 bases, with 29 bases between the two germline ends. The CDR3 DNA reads TGCGCCAGCAGCCAAGAATCGACCGCGTACCGCGGGACCCCACTACTGAACACTGAAGCTTTCTTT. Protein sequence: CASSQESTAYRGTPLLNTEAFF.

The CDR3 spells CASSQDGYGNYGYTF. CDR3 sequence (DNA): TGCGCCAGCAGCCAAGATGGGTACGGGAACTATGGCTACACCTTC. The chain links TRBV4-3 to TRBJ1-2; D remains unclear. The V gene lost 0 bases and the J gene lost 2 bases, with 10 bases spanning the gap. Germline V lookup: CDR1 LGHNA, CDR2 YSLEER. This CDR3 spans 15 amino acids.

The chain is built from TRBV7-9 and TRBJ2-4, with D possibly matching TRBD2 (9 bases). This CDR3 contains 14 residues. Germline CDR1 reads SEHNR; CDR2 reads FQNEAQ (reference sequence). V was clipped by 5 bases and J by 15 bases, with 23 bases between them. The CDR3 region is CASSQGAGGGPGYF. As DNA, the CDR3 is TGTGCCAGCAGCCAGGGGGCGGGAGGGGGCCCGGGGTACTTC.

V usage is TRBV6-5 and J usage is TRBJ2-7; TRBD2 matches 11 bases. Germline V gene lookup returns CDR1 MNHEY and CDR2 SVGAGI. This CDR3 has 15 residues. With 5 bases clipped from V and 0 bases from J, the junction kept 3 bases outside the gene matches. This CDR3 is CASSLSGGDSYEQYF. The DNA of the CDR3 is TGTGCCAGCAGTCTTAGCGGGGGGGACTCCTACGAGCAGTACTTC.

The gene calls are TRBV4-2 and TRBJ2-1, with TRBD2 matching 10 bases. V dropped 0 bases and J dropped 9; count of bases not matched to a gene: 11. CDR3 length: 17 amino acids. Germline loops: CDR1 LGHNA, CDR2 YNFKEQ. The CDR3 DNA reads TGTGCCAGCAGCCAAGACCCGCTAGCGGGAGTTGGGGGTGAGCAGTTCTTC. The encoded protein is CASSQDPLAGVGGEQFF.

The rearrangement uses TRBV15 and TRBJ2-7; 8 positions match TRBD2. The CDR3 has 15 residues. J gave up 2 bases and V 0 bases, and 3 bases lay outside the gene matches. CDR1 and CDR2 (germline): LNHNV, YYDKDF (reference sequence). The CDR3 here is CATSRDGGGTYEQYF. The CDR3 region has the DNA TGTGCCACCAGCAGAGATGGCGGGGGGACCTACGAGCAGTACTTC.